Following are 26 T cell receptor beta chains from one sample sequenced in a study of beta chain features in type 1 diabetes. Study findings and constraints: Shorter TCRB CDR3s, moderately but significantly so, were found in Type 1 diabetes patients in all four CD4+ subsets.

Every isolated RNA sample was fully reverse transcribed, so sequencing captured expressed TCRB transcripts. Produced via immunoSEQ multiplex PCR; TCRdb's table is partial and in-frame only. This table has 400,000 or so clones, over 9.5% appearing once. These receptors are not linked to any known antigen. The specimen was naive CD4+ T cells from blood. These receptors were obtained from a young woman with type 1 diabetes.

This chain's CDR3 is CASRRQGYGYTF. For the CDR3, the DNA is TGTGCCAGCAGGAGACAAGGTTATGGCTACACCTTC. The chain recombines TRBV5-4 with TRBJ1-2, with D uncertain. The CDR3 consists of 12 residues. Germline V gives CDR1 SGHNT, CDR2 YYREEE (reference sequence). With 5 bases removed from V and 5 bases from J, the gap between germline ends came to 10 bases.

The genes are TRBV9 and TRBJ1-2; 8 nucleotides line up with TRBD1. Trimming cost V 3 bases and J 6 bases; bases outside gene matches: 10. The CDR3 runs 15 residues. Germline CDR1 reads SGDLS; CDR2 reads YYNGEE. The CDR3 loop is CASSATRTGSDGYTF. The CDR3 DNA follows: TGTGCCAGCAGCGCCACCCGGACAGGGTCCGATGGCTACACCTTC.

In this sample, this clone turned up a few times. This chain links TRBV5-4 with TRBJ2-2; possible D gene TRBD2, 5 bases. CDR1 and CDR2 (germline): SGHNT, YYREEE (reference sequence). The CDR3 totals 15 residues. V lost 0 bases, J lost 3 bases, and 9 bases lay in between. The chain's CDR3 is CASSLGGLYTGELFF. The CDR3 DNA sequence: TGTGCCAGCAGCTTGGGAGGACTCTACACCGGGGAGCTGTTTTTT.

This clone has only a few counts. The gene calls are TRBV7-3 and TRBJ2-3; TRBD2 agrees at 7 bases. After removal of 5 bases from V and 4 bases from J, the junction contained 9 bases not matched to a gene. The length of the CDR3 is 15 residues. Germline values: CDR1 SGHTA, CDR2 FQGTGA. The CDR3 coding sequence is TGTGCCAGCAGCGAGAGCGGGGTTTGGGCAGATACGCAGTATTTT. Amino acids: CASSESGVWADTQYF.

The V call is TRBV28, the J call TRBJ2-5; 7 bases align to TRBD1. The J segment lost 5 bases and the V segment lost 7 bases, leaving 16 bases of the junction unmatched. This CDR3 is built from 16 residues. Germline CDR1 and CDR2: MDHEN and SYDVKM. The CDR3 sequence: CASTLLKGALRETQYF. CDR3 bases: TGTGCCAGCACCCTACTTAAGGGGGCCTTGAGGGAGACCCAGTACTTC.

The chain joins TRBV4-3 to TRBJ2-4; D call uncertain. Trimming took 0 bases from V and 7 from J, leaving 10 bases between them. This CDR3 is built from 14 residues. From germline, CDR1 is LGHNA and CDR2 YSLEER. In DNA, the CDR3 is TGCGCCAGCAGCCAAGATGGGTCTAGGAACATTCAGTACTTC. Amino acid sequence: CASSQDGSRNIQYF.

This chain links TRBV7-3 with TRBJ2-2; the match to TRBD2 covers 11 bases. This CDR3 comprises 15 residues. With V trimmed by 5 bases and J by 9 bases, 8 bases remained unmatched. The germline gives CDR1 SGHTA, CDR2 FQGTGA. Written as DNA, the CDR3 is TGTGCCAGCAGCCAGATAGCGGGAGGGCCAAGGGAGCTGTTTTTT. It yields the protein CASSQIAGGPRELFF.

A few counts support this clone. The rearrangement joins TRBV28 to TRBJ2-7; D may be TRBD2 (5 bases). V shed 7 bases and J shed 2 bases, with 12 bases lying between them. The CDR3 length is 13 residues. Germline V lookup: CDR1 MDHEN, CDR2 SYDVKM. CDR3 in amino acids: CASTRRVPYEQYF. In nucleotides, the CDR3 is TGTGCCAGCACGCGGCGGGTCCCCTACGAGCAGTACTTC.

This clone was seen a few times. The V call is TRBV30, the J call TRBJ1-1; D remains ambiguous. Looked up from germline, CDR1 is GTSNPN and CDR2 is SVGIG (reference sequence). With 3 bases removed from V and 0 bases from J, the gap between germline ends came to 5 bases. This CDR3 is 12 amino acids long. In DNA form, the CDR3 reads TGTGCCTGGAGCCCAGTGAACACTGAAGCTTTCTTT. Protein sequence: CAWSPVNTEAFF.

This chain joins TRBV2 and TRBJ2-2; 7 bases fit TRBD1. The junction had 6 bases not matched to a gene; V was cut back by 5 bases and J by 0 bases. Germline values: CDR1 SNHLY, CDR2 FYNNEI. This CDR3 is 16 amino acids long. In DNA, the CDR3 is TGTGCCAGCAGTCAAGACAGGGCGGCGAACACCGGGGAGCTGTTTTTT. Protein sequence: CASSQDRAANTGELFF.

A single count supports this clone. The V call is TRBV19, the J call TRBJ1-6, with a weak D call TRBD1 (5 bases). Trimming shortened V by 10 bases and J by 5 bases, and 18 bases separated the two germline ends. Per the germline V gene, CDR1 is LNHDA and CDR2 is SQIVND (reference sequence). The CDR3 is 15 amino acids. CDR3 protein: CATRQIEVHNSPLHF. The CDR3 coding sequence is TGTGCCACCCGACAGATAGAAGTACATAATTCACCCCTCCACTTT.

The genes are TRBV5-1 and TRBJ2-5; tentative D call: TRBD2 (6 bases). The V gene lost 4 bases and the J gene lost 7 bases, with 17 bases spanning the gap. The V gene's germline CDR1 is SGHRS and CDR2 YFSETQ. The CDR3 has 14 amino acids. The CDR3: CASSAGRSGSTQYF. The CDR3 DNA is TGCGCCAGCAGCGCGGGACGGTCCGGGTCGACCCAGTACTTC.

This clone came up a few times. This chain joins TRBV7-9 and TRBJ2-2, with TRBD2 matching over 7 bases. The junction had 2 bases not matched to a gene; V was cut back by 6 bases and J by 4 bases. The CDR3 contains 13 residues. Per the germline V gene, CDR1 is SEHNR and CDR2 is FQNEAQ (reference sequence). The chain's CDR3 is CASRSGGTGELFF. DNA of the CDR3: TGTGCCAGCAGATCGGGGGGCACCGGGGAGCTGTTTTTT.

This clone was found a few times. The chain links TRBV2 to TRBJ2-4; 10 bases fit TRBD1. The V gene end was trimmed by 4 bases and the J gene end by 6 bases; junction bases not matched to a gene: 12. The CDR3 is made up of 17 amino acids. The germline gives CDR1 SNHLY, CDR2 FYNNEI. CDR3 amino acids: CASSVTGGSWWGNIQYF. As DNA, the CDR3 is TGTGCCAGCAGTGTGACAGGGGGCTCCTGGTGGGGAAACATTCAGTACTTC.

This clone was detected only a few times. The V and J genes are TRBV15 and TRBJ1-1; D is unclear. The CDR3 has 12 amino acids. Trimming removed 0 bases from V and 9 bases from J, with 8 bases in between. Germline V CDR1 and CDR2: LNHNV, YYDKDF (reference sequence). CDR3 in DNA: TGTGCCACCAGCAGAGATTTCTATAAAGCTTTCTTT. Protein sequence: CATSRDFYKAFF.

This clone was detected a few times. This rearrangement joins TRBV9 to TRBJ2-2; 7 nucleotides match TRBD2. CDR3 length: 16 amino acids. Germline V CDR1 and CDR2: SGDLS, YYNGEE. Trimming took 6 bases from V and 0 from J; bases not matched to a gene: 8. The CDR3 coding sequence is TGTGCCAGCACCCTGAATGCGGGGGCGAACACCGGGGAGCTGTTTTTT. Translated, it gives CASTLNAGANTGELFF.

The chain joins TRBV7-3 to TRBJ2-7; 8 bases are a match to TRBD1. Germline lookup yields CDR1 SGHTA and CDR2 FQGTGA. V lost 0 bases, J lost 6 bases, and 1 base stayed unmatched. The CDR3 has 13 amino acids. The CDR3 DNA is TGTGCCAGCAGCTTAACCACAGGGGGCGAGCAGTACTTC. It is translated as CASSLTTGGEQYF.

This sequence joins TRBV18 and TRBJ2-7; no firm D call. The CDR3 totals 13 residues. From germline, CDR1 is KGHSH and CDR2 LQKENI. V was cut by 4 bases and J by 2 bases, with 9 bases left in between. CDR3 sequence reads: CASSRQDTYEQYF. Written as DNA, the CDR3 is TGTGCCAGCTCACGTCAGGATACCTACGAGCAGTACTTC.

This clone occurred a few times. V usage is TRBV18 and J usage is TRBJ2-7; 7 positions match TRBD1. The V segment lost 6 bases and the J segment 2 bases; nucleotides outside the gene matches: 7. CDR3 length: 14 amino acids. Germline values: CDR1 KGHSH, CDR2 LQKENI. The CDR3 nucleotides read TGTGCCAGCTCCCCGGACAGGCGCACCTACGAGCAGTACTTC. It encodes CASSPDRRTYEQYF.

This clone was observed a handful of times. Other DNA sequences in the sample encode the same CDR3. The V and J genes are TRBV27 and TRBJ1-2, with D perhaps matching TRBD1 (5 bases). With 2 bases removed from V and 8 bases from J, the gap between germline ends came to 9 bases. Germline V gene lookup returns CDR1 MNHEY and CDR2 SMNVEV (reference sequence). This CDR3 has 12 amino acids. The CDR3 DNA reads as TGTGCCAGCAGTTTAACAGGAGACGGCTACACCTTC. Translated, it gives CASSLTGDGYTF.

The chain employs TRBV13 and TRBJ2-7; a possible D gene is TRBD2 (7 bases). The CDR3 is 13 amino acids. Per the germline V gene, CDR1 is PRHDT and CDR2 is FYEKMQ (reference sequence). Trimming left V 10 bases short and J 0 bases short, with 13 bases between. The CDR3 nucleotides are TGTGCCACCCGGGGGGCCCTCTCCTACGAGCAGTACTTC. Its translation is CATRGALSYEQYF.

The J gene is TRBJ2-6, the V gene TRBV18, with D unresolved. Germline values: CDR1 KGHSH, CDR2 LQKENI. The V and J ends lost 9 bases and 2 bases respectively, with 14 bases between them. The CDR3 runs to 15 residues. The CDR3 DNA sequence: TGTGCCAGTAAAGACACCCTGGCTGGGGCCAACGTCCTGACTTTC. Amino acid sequence: CASKDTLAGANVLTF. Full variable domain (outside the CDR3, taken from reference TRBV18 and TRBJ2-6): NAGVMQNPRHLVRRRGQEARLRCSPMKGHSHVYWYRQLPEEGLKFMVYLQKENIIDESGMPKERFSAEFPKEGPSILRIQQVVRGDSAAYFCASKDTLAGANVLTFGAGSRLTVL.

This clone was seen more than once but under ten times. The V and J genes are TRBV2 and TRBJ1-2; no clear D. Germline CDR1 is SNHLY and CDR2 is FYNNEI. Between the trimmed V and J ends, which lost 5 bases and 8 bases, there was a span of 9 bases. CDR3 length: 11 amino acids. CDR3 protein: CASSPGKGYTF. In DNA form, the CDR3 reads TGTGCCAGCAGTCCCGGGAAGGGCTACACCTTC.

The rearrangement links TRBV9 to TRBJ1-2; TRBD1 matches 8 bases. Trimming removed 3 bases from V and 4 bases from J; junction bases left unmatched: 5. Germline V CDR1 and CDR2: SGDLS, YYNGEE. This CDR3 contains 14 residues. The CDR3 nucleotides read TGTGCCAGCAGCGGAGGACAGGGAGGCTATGGCTACACCTTC. It is translated as CASSGGQGGYGYTF.

As regards this clone: Other nucleotide sequences from this sample produce the same CDR3. The gene calls are TRBV18 and TRBJ2-7; D is unresolved. V shed 0 bases and J shed 2 bases, with 5 bases lying between them. This CDR3 comprises 13 residues. CDR1 is KGHSH, CDR2 LQKENI, per germline. The CDR3, as DNA: TGTGCCAGCTCACCACCTTCAACCTACGAGCAGTACTTC. Amino acid sequence: CASSPPSTYEQYF.

This chain joins TRBV30 and TRBJ1-3, with 7 bases aligning to TRBD1. V lost 2 bases and J lost 2; bases outside the gene matches: 3. Germline V gene data show CDR1 as GTSNPN and CDR2 as SVGIG (reference sequence). The CDR3 covers 14 residues. In DNA, the CDR3 is TGTGCCTGGAGTCAGGGGACAGCTGGAAACACCATATATTTT. Amino acids: CAWSQGTAGNTIYF.